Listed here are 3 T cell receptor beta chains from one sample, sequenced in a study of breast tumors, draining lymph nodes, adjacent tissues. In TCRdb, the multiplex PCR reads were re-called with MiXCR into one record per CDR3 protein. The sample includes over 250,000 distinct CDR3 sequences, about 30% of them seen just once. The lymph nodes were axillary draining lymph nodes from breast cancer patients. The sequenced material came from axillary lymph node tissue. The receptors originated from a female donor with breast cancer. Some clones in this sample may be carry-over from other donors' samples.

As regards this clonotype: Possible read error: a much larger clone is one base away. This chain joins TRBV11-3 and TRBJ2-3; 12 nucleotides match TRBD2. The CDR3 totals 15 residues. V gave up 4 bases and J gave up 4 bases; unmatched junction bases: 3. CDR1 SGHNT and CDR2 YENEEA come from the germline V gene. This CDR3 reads CASSWTSGAPDTQYF. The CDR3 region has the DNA TGTGCCAGCAGCTGGACTAGCGGGGCCCCAGATACGCAGTATTTT.

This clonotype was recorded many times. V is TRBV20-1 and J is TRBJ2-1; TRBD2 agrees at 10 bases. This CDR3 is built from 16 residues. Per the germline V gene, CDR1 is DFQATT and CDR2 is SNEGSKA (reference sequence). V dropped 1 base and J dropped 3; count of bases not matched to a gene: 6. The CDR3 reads CSARGGAGGNYNEQFF. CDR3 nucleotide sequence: TGCAGTGCTAGAGGGGGAGCGGGGGGGAACTACAATGAGCAGTTCTTC.

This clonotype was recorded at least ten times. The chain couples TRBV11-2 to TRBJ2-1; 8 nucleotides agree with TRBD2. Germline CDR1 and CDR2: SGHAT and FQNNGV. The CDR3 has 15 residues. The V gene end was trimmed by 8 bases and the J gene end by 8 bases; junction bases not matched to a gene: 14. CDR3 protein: CASVQPGLGVDEQFF. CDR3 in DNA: TGTGCCAGCGTACAACCGGGACTAGGGGTGGATGAGCAGTTCTTC.